Following are 8 T cell receptor beta chains from one sample sequenced in a study of blood T cell repertoires in COVID-19. TCRdb keeps only in-frame clones here, not all; method: immunoSEQ multiplex PCR. The data contain 250,000 to 300,000 clones, roughly 90% of them singletons. Material: peripheral blood. The receptors derive from a woman aged 25 to 39 with COVID-19, enrolled during active disease.

The chain links TRBV3-1 (or the pseudogene TRBV3-2) to TRBJ2-7; 9 bases are a match to TRBD2. CDR1 LGHDT and CDR2 YNNKEL come from the germline V gene (reference sequence). V was pared by 4 bases and J by 0 bases, with 7 bases of the junction left unmatched. This CDR3 has 16 residues. CDR3 in amino acids: CASSPPVAGASYEQYF. The CDR3 DNA sequence: TGTGCCAGCAGCCCCCCCGTAGCGGGGGCCTCCTACGAGCAGTACTTC.

The J gene is TRBJ2-1, the V gene TRBV19; the D gene is possibly TRBD1 (5 bases). The CDR3 extends over 12 amino acids. The V end was cut by 7 bases, the J end by 8 bases, with 12 bases between. Per the germline V gene, CDR1 is LNHDA and CDR2 is SQIVND (reference sequence). This CDR3 reads CASNNWGDEQFF. The CDR3 bases are TGTGCCAGTAATAACTGGGGCGATGAGCAGTTCTTC.

This chain joins TRBV7-2 and TRBJ1-5; D gene ambiguous. Germline-derived CDR1 and CDR2 are SGHTA and FQGNSA. The CDR3 has 14 residues. Between the trimmed V and J ends, which lost 2 bases and 2 bases, there was a span of 7 bases. DNA for the CDR3: TGTGCCAGCAGCTTACGGGATCGCAATCAGCCCCAGCATTTT. The encoded protein is CASSLRDRNQPQHF. Full variable domain (missing parts from reference TRBV7-2 and TRBJ1-5): GAGVSQSPSNKVTEKGKDVELRCDPISGHTALYWYRQSLGQGLEFLIYFQGNSAPDKSGLPSDRFSAERTGGSVSTLTIQRTQQEDSAVYLCASSLRDRNQPQHFGDGTRLSIL.

V is TRBV19 and J is TRBJ1-1; 9 positions agree with TRBD1. V lost 3 bases and J lost 3; bases outside the gene matches: 5. CDR1 and CDR2 (germline): LNHDA, SQIVND (reference sequence). The CDR3 is 15 amino acids. CDR3 sequence: CASSIGQGSYTEAFF. As DNA, the CDR3 is TGTGCCAGTAGTATTGGACAGGGGTCATACACTGAAGCTTTCTTT.

The rearrangement links TRBV21-1 to TRBJ2-2; the table calls TRBD1, which could not be checked here. TRBV21-1 is an annotated pseudogene. The CDR3 has 21 residues. As DNA, the CDR3 is TGTGCCAGCAGCAGGACGGACAGAATAAAGGTAGACGGGCCGAACACCGGGGAGCTGTTTTTT. Translating gives CASSRTDRIKVDGPNTGELFF.

This clone was found once. The CDR3 reads CASSPVGADYGYTF. The CDR3 DNA reads TGTGCCAGCAGCCCAGTGGGGGCCGACTATGGCTACACCTTC. The chain uses TRBV7-8 and TRBJ1-2; perhaps TRBD1 as D (6 bases). V was cut by 5 bases and J by 3 bases, with 13 bases left in between. The germline V gene has CDR1 SGHVS and CDR2 FQNEAQ. This CDR3 contains 14 residues.

V gene TRBV4-1 combines with J gene TRBJ2-4; 8 bases are shared with TRBD2. The V gene's germline CDR1 is MGHRA and CDR2 YSYEKL. The CDR3 contains 16 residues. V was pared by 4 bases and J by 8 bases, with 13 bases of the junction left unmatched. CDR3 in DNA: TGCGCCAGCAGCCTCAGATTAAGCGGGGGTTGGGACATTCAGTACTTC. Encoded protein: CASSLRLSGGWDIQYF.

The chain is built from TRBV5-1 and TRBJ2-7; unclear D gene. This CDR3 has 13 amino acids. V lost 3 bases and J 6 bases, leaving 13 bases between the germline ends. Looked up from germline, CDR1 is SGHRS and CDR2 is YFSETQ. The CDR3, as DNA: TGCGCCAGCAGCTCGTTGACTGCGGTCGAGCAGTACTTC. Encoded protein: CASSSLTAVEQYF. Looking up the rest from reference TRBV5-1 and TRBJ2-7 gives the full variable domain: KAGVTQTPRYLIKTRGQQVTLSCSPISGHRSVSWYQQTPGQGLQFLFEYFSETQRNKGNFPGRFSGRQFSNSRSEMNVSTLELGDSALYLCASSSLTAVEQYFGPGTRLTVT.